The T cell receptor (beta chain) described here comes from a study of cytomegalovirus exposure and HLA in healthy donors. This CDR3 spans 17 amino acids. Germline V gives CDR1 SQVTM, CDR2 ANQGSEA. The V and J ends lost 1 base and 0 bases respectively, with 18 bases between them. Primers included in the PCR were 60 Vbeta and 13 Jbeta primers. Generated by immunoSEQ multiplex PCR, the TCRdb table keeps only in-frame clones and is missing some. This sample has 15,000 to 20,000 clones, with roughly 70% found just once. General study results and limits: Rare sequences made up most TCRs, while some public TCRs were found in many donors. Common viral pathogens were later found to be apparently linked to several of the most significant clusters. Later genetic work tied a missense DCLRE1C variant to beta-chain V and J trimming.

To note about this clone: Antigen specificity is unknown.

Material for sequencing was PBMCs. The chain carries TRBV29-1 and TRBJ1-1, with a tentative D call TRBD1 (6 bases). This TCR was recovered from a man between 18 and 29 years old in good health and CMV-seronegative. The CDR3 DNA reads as TGCAGCGTTGAAGGCCTAAGGGGACACAACATGAACACTGAAGCTTTCTTT. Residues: CSVEGLRGHNMNTEAFF.